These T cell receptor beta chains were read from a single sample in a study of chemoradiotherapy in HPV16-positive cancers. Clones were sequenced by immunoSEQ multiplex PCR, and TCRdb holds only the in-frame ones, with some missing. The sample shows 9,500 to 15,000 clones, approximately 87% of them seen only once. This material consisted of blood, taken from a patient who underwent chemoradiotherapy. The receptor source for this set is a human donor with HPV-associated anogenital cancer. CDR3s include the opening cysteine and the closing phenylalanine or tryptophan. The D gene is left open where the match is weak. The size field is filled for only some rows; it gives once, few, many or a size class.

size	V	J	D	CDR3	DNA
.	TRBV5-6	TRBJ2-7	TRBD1	CASRFRGRLYEQYF	TGTGCCAGCAGATTCAGGGGGCGCTTGTACGAGCAGTACTTC
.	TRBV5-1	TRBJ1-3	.	CASSRAISGTGNTIYF	TGCGCCAGCAGCCGAGCGATCTCAGGGACTGGAAACACCATATATTTT
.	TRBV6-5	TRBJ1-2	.	CASSYLRWGRTIGYTF	TGTGCCAGCAGTTACCTAAGGTGGGGGCGTACGATTGGCTACACCTTC
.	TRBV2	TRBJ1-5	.	CASSEAAPDQPQHF	TGTGCCAGCAGTGAAGCGGCACCTGATCAGCCCCAGCATTTT
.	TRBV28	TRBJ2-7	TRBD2	CASSTRIPGLAVYYEQYF	TGTGCCAGCAGTACCCGCATCCCGGGACTAGCGGTTTACTACGAGCAGTACTTC
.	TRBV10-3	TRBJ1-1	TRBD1	CAISESGGQGAMNTEAFF	TGTGCCATCAGTGAGTCGGGAGGACAGGGGGCAATGAACACTGAAGCTTTCTTT
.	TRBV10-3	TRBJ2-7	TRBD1	CAISEPGTGDYEQYF	TGTGCCATCAGTGAGCCAGGGACAGGTGACTACGAGCAGTACTTC
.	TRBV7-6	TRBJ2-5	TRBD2	CASSPPTGLAGTLQYF	TGTGCCAGCAGCCCCCCTACAGGACTAGCAGGGACCCTTCAGTACTTC
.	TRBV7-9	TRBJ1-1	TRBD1	CASSLVAGRRQGMYTEAFF	TGTGCCAGCAGCTTAGTAGCAGGTCGGAGACAGGGGATGTACACTGAAGCTTTCTTT
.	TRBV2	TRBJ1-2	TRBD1	CASSLQGGYGYTF	TGTGCCAGCAGTCTACAGGGGGGGTATGGCTACACCTTC
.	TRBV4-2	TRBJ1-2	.	CASSLNLHDNYGYTF	TGTGCCAGCAGCTTGAACTTACACGATAACTATGGCTACACCTTC
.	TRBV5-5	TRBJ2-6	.	CASSLGASGANVLTF	TGTGCCAGCAGCTTGGGGGCGTCTGGGGCCAACGTCCTGACTTTC
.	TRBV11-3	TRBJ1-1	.	CASSRNFMNTEAFF	TGTGCCAGCAGCAGAAACTTCATGAACACTGAAGCTTTCTTT
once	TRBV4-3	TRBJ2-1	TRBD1	CASSASRTGSHEQFF	TGCGCCAGCAGCGCCTCAAGGACAGGGAGCCATGAGCAGTTCTTC
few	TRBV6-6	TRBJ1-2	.	CASRSGGYGYTF	TGTGCCAGCAGGTCAGGAGGGTATGGCTACACCTTC
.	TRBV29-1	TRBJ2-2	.	CSAAAPSTGELFF	TGCAGCGCCGCGGCGCCTTCCACCGGGGAGCTGTTTTTT
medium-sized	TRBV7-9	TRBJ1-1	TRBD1	CASSFDPRGGTEAFF	TGTGCCAGCAGCTTCGATCCCAGGGGGGGCACTGAAGCTTTCTTT
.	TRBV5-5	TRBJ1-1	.	CASSLEGDAEAFF	TGTGCCAGCAGCTTGGAAGGGGACGCTGAAGCTTTCTTT
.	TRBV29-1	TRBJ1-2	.	CSAGRQGINYGYTF	TGCAGCGCCGGTCGTCAGGGGATTAACTATGGCTACACCTTC
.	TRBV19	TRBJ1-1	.	CASSIFPGRTEAFF	TGTGCCAGTAGTATCTTTCCGGGAAGGACTGAAGCTTTCTTT
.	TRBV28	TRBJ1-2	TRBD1	CASSSRHRGGYGYTF	TGTGCCAGCAGTTCACGACACAGGGGTGGGTATGGCTACACCTTC
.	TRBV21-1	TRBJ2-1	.	CASSKDPPGQGHEQFF	TGTGCCAGCAGCAAAGACCCCCCGGGCCAGGGCCATGAGCAGTTCTTC
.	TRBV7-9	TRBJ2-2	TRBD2	CASSLAGVPNTGELFF	TGTGCCAGCAGCCTAGCGGGGGTCCCTAACACCGGGGAGCTGTTTTTT
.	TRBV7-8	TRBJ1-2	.	CASSLDGARGEYGYTF	TGTGCCAGCAGCTTAGATGGAGCCAGGGGCGAGTATGGCTACACCTTC
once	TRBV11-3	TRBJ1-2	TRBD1	CASSLDIGQGPNYGYTF	TGTGCCAGCAGCTTAGATATTGGACAGGGGCCTAACTATGGCTACACCTTC
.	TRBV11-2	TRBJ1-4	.	CASSFWGGREKLFF	TGTGCCAGCAGCTTTTGGGGGGGGCGTGAAAAACTGTTTTTT